The 20 T cell receptor beta chains given below trace back to one sample, sequenced in a study of graft-versus-host responses after intestinal transplantation. These receptors lack a known antigen. Data came from immunoSEQ multiplex PCR; TCRdb stores just in-frame clones and leaves some out. This repertoire shows approximately 97,000 clones, 85% to 95% found once; its top ten account for around 0.07%. Sequenced here: unstimulated CD8+ T cells sorted from spleen or lymph node cells, sampled before transplant. The receptors were gathered from a human donor who was the organ donor for an intestinal transplant.

The J gene is TRBJ2-7, the V gene TRBV6-5; D is perhaps TRBD1 (6 bases). V shed 6 bases and J shed 3 bases, with 15 bases lying between them. Germline V lookup: CDR1 MNHEY, CDR2 SVGAGI. There are 14 residues in the CDR3. Here the CDR3 reads CASSPGQRNYEQYF. The CDR3 DNA reads as TGTGCCAGCAGCCCCGGACAGAGAAACTACGAGCAGTACTTC.

This chain links TRBV7-9 with TRBJ2-1; 14 nucleotides align to TRBD2. Germline lookup yields CDR1 SEHNR and CDR2 FQNEAQ (reference sequence). This CDR3 is 19 amino acids long. V shed 7 bases and J 7 bases; nucleotides not matched to a gene: 18. As DNA, the CDR3 is TGTGCCAGCAAACCTTCCAAGCCGGGACTAGCGGGAGAGATAAATGAGCAGTTCTTC. Translated: CASKPSKPGLAGEINEQFF.

The V call is TRBV9, the J call TRBJ2-3; D is uncertain. The CDR3 covers 14 residues. Trimming took off 6 bases at V and 1 base at J, with 12 bases between the two ends. The germline CDR1 and CDR2 sequences are SGDLS and YYNGEE. CDR3 sequence reads: CASNKYGGTDTQYF. The CDR3 bases are TGTGCCAGCAATAAATACGGAGGCACAGATACGCAGTATTTT.

This clone was detected only once. V gene TRBV27 combines with J gene TRBJ2-5, with 10 bases lining up with TRBD2. The ends lost 5 bases at V and 4 bases at J; junction bases unmatched: 16. The CDR3 extends over 18 amino acids. Germline CDR1 and CDR2: MNHEY and SMNVEV (reference sequence). The CDR3: CASSDLRGSGRWGETQYF. The CDR3 region has the DNA TGTGCCAGCAGTGATTTACGGGGTAGCGGGAGGTGGGGAGAGACCCAGTACTTC.

The rearrangement links TRBV9 to TRBJ1-1; maybe TRBD1 (6 bases). Germline CDR1 and CDR2: SGDLS and YYNGEE. The germline V and J ends were trimmed by 0 bases and 6 bases, with 12 bases remaining between them. CDR3 length: 14 amino acids. CDR3 amino acids: CASSVGGGGSEAFF. The CDR3 DNA sequence: TGTGCCAGCAGCGTAGGGGGCGGGGGCTCTGAAGCTTTCTTT.

V is TRBV5-1 and J is TRBJ1-1; possibly TRBD1 for D (6 bases). V gave up 0 bases and J gave up 0 bases, with 18 bases separating them. This CDR3 comprises 18 residues. Per the germline V gene, CDR1 is SGHRS and CDR2 is YFSETQ. The CDR3 loop is CASSLGGGTNEMNTEAFF. The CDR3 nucleotides read TGCGCCAGCAGCTTGGGCGGGGGGACAAATGAAATGAACACTGAAGCTTTCTTT.

The chain joins TRBV6-5 to TRBJ2-1; 12 bases map to TRBD2. V shed 7 bases and J 5 bases; nucleotides not matched to a gene: 6. The CDR3 is 15 amino acids. CDR1 MNHEY and CDR2 SVGAGI come from the germline V gene. CDR3 region: CASTGTSGRNNEQFF. The CDR3 bases are TGTGCCAGCACTGGGACTAGCGGGCGTAACAATGAGCAGTTCTTC.

V and J are TRBV9 and TRBJ1-5, with D unresolved. V was clipped by 4 bases and J by 4 bases, with 15 bases between them. This CDR3 has 15 amino acids. Germline CDR1 is SGDLS and CDR2 is YYNGEE. The DNA for the CDR3 is TGTGCCAGCAGCCCCGCCCGGAGGGAGAATCAGCCCCAGCATTTT. Translating it yields CASSPARRENQPQHF.

The V call is TRBV28, the J call TRBJ2-7; 9 nucleotides agree with TRBD2. Germline CDR1 MDHEN, CDR2 SYDVKM. The trim removed 5 bases at V and 1 base at J, leaving 9 bases unmatched. This CDR3 has 16 amino acids. The CDR3 loop reads CASSPKTSGTSYEQYF. CDR3 DNA sequence: TGTGCCAGCAGTCCTAAGACTAGCGGCACTTCCTACGAGCAGTACTTC.

This chain uses TRBV5-1 with TRBJ2-1; 9 bases are shared with TRBD1. This CDR3 spans 17 amino acids. Germline V gene data show CDR1 as SGHRS and CDR2 as YFSETQ. Trimming cost V 6 bases and J 5 bases; bases outside gene matches: 15. Written as DNA, the CDR3 is TGCGCCAGCACGAAAACAGGGGGCATCTACCTTCACAATGAGCAGTTCTTC. Protein: CASTKTGGIYLHNEQFF.

The chain links TRBV5-4 to TRBJ2-7, with D perhaps matching TRBD2 (5 bases). The CDR3 has 13 residues. Germline CDR1 SGHNT, CDR2 YYREEE (reference sequence). The V and J ends lost 1 base and 3 bases respectively, with 8 bases between them. The CDR3 sequence: CASSLTGNYEQYF. DNA of the CDR3: TGTGCCAGCAGCTTGACCGGGAACTACGAGCAGTACTTC.

The J gene is TRBJ1-1, the V gene TRBV19; 7 bases match TRBD1. In germline, CDR1 is LNHDA, CDR2 SQIVND (reference sequence). The CDR3 is made up of 13 amino acids. The trim removed 5 bases at V and 2 bases at J, leaving 2 bases unmatched. The CDR3 sequence is CASSGTVNTEAFF. As DNA, the CDR3 is TGTGCCAGTAGTGGGACAGTTAACACTGAAGCTTTCTTT. Looking up the rest from reference TRBV19 and TRBJ1-1 gives the full variable domain: DGGITQSPKYLFRKEGQNVTLSCEQNLNHDAMYWYRQDPGQGLRLIYYSQIVNDFQKGDIAEGYSVSREKKESFPLTVTSAQKNPTAFYLCASSGTVNTEAFFGQGTRLTVV.

The V and J genes are TRBV9 and TRBJ2-7; 9 bases map to TRBD1. V was clipped by 3 bases and J by 6 bases; unmatched bases: 25. The length of the CDR3 is 20 residues. Germline V gene lookup returns CDR1 SGDLS and CDR2 YYNGEE. The CDR3 spells CASSAKTRLVRDREACEQYF. The CDR3 DNA is TGTGCCAGCAGCGCCAAGACCAGACTGGTCCGGGACAGGGAGGCGTGCGAGCAGTACTTC.

The gene calls are TRBV19 and TRBJ2-7; D is unresolved. V was clipped by 2 bases and J by 6 bases, with 11 bases between them. The CDR3 has 13 residues. Germline-derived CDR1 and CDR2 are LNHDA and SQIVND (reference sequence). CDR3 nucleotides: TGTGCCAGTAGTATAACGTCCGTCGGCGAGCAGTACTTC. This codes for CASSITSVGEQYF.

This clone has a handful of counts. The chain uses TRBV28 and TRBJ1-2; D possibly corresponds to TRBD1 (5 bases). Germline V gene lookup returns CDR1 MDHEN and CDR2 SYDVKM. Trimming removed 3 bases from V and 3 bases from J, with 11 bases in between. CDR3 size: 14 residues. The CDR3 DNA is TGTGCCAGCAGTTTTAAGGGACTTTACTATGGCTACACCTTC. The encoded protein is CASSFKGLYYGYTF.

The rearrangement uses TRBV14 and TRBJ2-3; TRBD1 matches 9 bases. Per germline, CDR1 SGHDN and CDR2 FVKESK. Germline trimming cut 0 bases from V and 4 bases from J; bases unmatched to any gene: 20. The CDR3 has 21 amino acids. CDR3 sequence reads: CASSQEGLRDRVYSLADTQYF. The CDR3 nucleotides read TGTGCCAGCAGCCAAGAAGGACTTCGGGACAGGGTCTATTCCCTTGCAGATACGCAGTATTTT.

The rearrangement uses TRBV6-6 and TRBJ1-3, with D unclear. The CDR3 loop spans 15 amino acids. Germline V CDR1 and CDR2: MNHNY, SVGAGI (reference sequence). The V gene lost 0 bases and the J gene lost 0 bases, with 6 bases spanning the gap. DNA of the CDR3: TGTGCCAGCAGTTACTCCCAGGTCTCTGGAAACACCATATATTTT. As protein: CASSYSQVSGNTIYF.

The chain employs TRBV5-1 and TRBJ1-2; D remains unclear. Trimming left V 0 bases short and J 7 bases short, with 4 bases between. The CDR3 is made up of 11 amino acids. The germline V gene encodes CDR1 SGHRS and CDR2 YFSETQ. The CDR3 spells CASSLGAGYTF. The CDR3 bases are TGCGCCAGCAGCTTGGGAGCTGGCTACACCTTC. Supplemented by reference TRBV5-1 and TRBJ1-2, the full variable domain reads KAGVTQTPRYLIKTRGQQVTLSCSPISGHRSVSWYQQTPGQGLQFLFEYFSETQRNKGNFPGRFSGRQFSNSRSEMNVSTLELGDSALYLCASSLGAGYTFGSGTRLTVV.

The genes are TRBV5-4 and TRBJ2-7; D ambiguous. The CDR3 sequence is 14 residues long. Trimming pared 0 bases from V and 5 bases from J, leaving 12 bases between. Looked up from germline, CDR1 is SGHNT and CDR2 is YYREEE (reference sequence). In DNA form, the CDR3 reads TGTGCCAGCAGCTTGGTGGGCTCGAACAACGAGCAGTACTTC. It translates to CASSLVGSNNEQYF.

This clone has a single count. V is TRBV27 and J is TRBJ2-7, with 11 bases lining up with TRBD2. The CDR3 spans 14 residues. Unmatched junction bases numbered 2, after V lost 5 bases and J lost 2 bases. Per germline, CDR1 MNHEY and CDR2 SMNVEV (reference sequence). CDR3: CASSPGLAAYEQYF. DNA of the CDR3: TGTGCCAGCAGTCCGGGACTAGCGGCCTACGAGCAGTACTTC.